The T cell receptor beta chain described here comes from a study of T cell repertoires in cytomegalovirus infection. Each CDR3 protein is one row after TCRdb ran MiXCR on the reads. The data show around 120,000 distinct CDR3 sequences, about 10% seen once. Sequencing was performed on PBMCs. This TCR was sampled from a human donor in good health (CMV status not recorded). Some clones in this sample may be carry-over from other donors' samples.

The CDR3 DNA reads TGCAGCGTCTATACAGAATACAATGAGCAGTTCTTC. It specifies CSVYTEYNEQFF. V usage is TRBV29-1 and J usage is TRBJ2-1, with D hard to call. The CDR3 contains 12 residues. The germline V gene has CDR1 SQVTM and CDR2 ANQGSEA. Between the trimmed V and J ends, which lost 6 bases and 4 bases, there was a span of 10 bases.